This T cell receptor beta chain comes out of a study of shared clonotypes between healthy human individuals. About the study: Each donor contributed plates that comprised three CD4 naive, three CD4 memory, two CD8 naive and one CD8 memory.

Per the original data handling: In the immunoSEQ data, sequences were junction-only and lacked quality scores, so filtering differed. Profiled with immunoSEQ multiplex PCR; TCRdb holds only in-frame clones, not every one. Clonal size and the V and J genes are those of that table, whereas D and trimming came from the DNA. The table records just over 2,000,000 clones, 85% to 95% of them present only once. The CDR3 totals 14 residues. V gave up 6 bases and J gave up 6 bases; unmatched junction bases: 6. The V gene's germline CDR1 is SGHRS and CDR2 YFSETQ. This clone was recorded only once. This receptor was identified in a young man in good health. The rearrangement uses TRBV5-1 and TRBJ2-1; TRBD1 agrees at 10 bases. What was sequenced was naive CD4+ T cells sorted from blood. Subset defined: CD45RA+ positively selected. The CDR3 bases are TGCGCCAGCAACCGACAGGGGGCGGGCAATGAGCAGTTCTTC. This gives the protein CASNRQGAGNEQFF. The full variable domain, completed using reference TRBV5-1 and TRBJ2-1, is KAGVTQTPRYLIKTRGQQVTLSCSPISGHRSVSWYQQTPGQGLQFLFEYFSETQRNKGNFPGRFSGRQFSNSRSEMNVSTLELGDSALYLCASNRQGAGNEQFFGPGTRLTVL.